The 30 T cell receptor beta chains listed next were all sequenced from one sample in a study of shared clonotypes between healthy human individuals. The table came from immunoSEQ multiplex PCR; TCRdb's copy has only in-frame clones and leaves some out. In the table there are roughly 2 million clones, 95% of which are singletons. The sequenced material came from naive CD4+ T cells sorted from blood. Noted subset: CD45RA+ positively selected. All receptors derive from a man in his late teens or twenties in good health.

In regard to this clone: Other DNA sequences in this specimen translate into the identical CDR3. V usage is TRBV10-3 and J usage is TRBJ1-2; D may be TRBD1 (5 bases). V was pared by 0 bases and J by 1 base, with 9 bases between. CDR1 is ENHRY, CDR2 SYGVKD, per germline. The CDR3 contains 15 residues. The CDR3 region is CAISESQGLNYGYTF. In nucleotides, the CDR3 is TGTGCCATCAGTGAGTCGCAGGGCCTTAACTATGGCTACACCTTC.

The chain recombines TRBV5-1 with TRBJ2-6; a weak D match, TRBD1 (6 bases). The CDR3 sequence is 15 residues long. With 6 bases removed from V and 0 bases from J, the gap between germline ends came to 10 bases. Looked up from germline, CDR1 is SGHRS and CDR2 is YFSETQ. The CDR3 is CASIPTGSGANVLTF. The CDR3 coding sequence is TGCGCCAGCATCCCGACAGGCTCTGGGGCCAACGTCCTGACTTTC.

The CDR3 bases are TGCGCCAGCAGCCGGGACGGTACAGATACGCAGTATTTT. This translates into CASSRDGTDTQYF. V usage is TRBV5-1 and J usage is TRBJ2-3; the D gene could be TRBD1 or TRBD2 (5 bases each). V shed 4 bases and J shed 3 bases, with 9 bases lying between them. Germline CDR1 SGHRS, CDR2 YFSETQ. The CDR3 has 13 amino acids. Full variable domain (missing parts from reference TRBV5-1 and TRBJ2-3): KAGVTQTPRYLIKTRGQQVTLSCSPISGHRSVSWYQQTPGQGLQFLFEYFSETQRNKGNFPGRFSGRQFSNSRSEMNVSTLELGDSALYLCASSRDGTDTQYFGPGTRLTVL.

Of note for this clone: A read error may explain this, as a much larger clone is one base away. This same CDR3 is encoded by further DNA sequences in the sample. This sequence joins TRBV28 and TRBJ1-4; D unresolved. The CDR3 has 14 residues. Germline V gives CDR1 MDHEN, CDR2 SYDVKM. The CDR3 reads CASSLSSGNEKLFF. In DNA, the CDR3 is TGTGCCAGCAGTTTATCGTCCGGAAATGAAAAACTATTTTTT.

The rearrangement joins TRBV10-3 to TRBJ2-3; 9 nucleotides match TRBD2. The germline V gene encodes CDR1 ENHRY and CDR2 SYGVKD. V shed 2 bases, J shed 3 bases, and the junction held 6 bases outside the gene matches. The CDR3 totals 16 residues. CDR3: CAISETAGGKTDTQYF. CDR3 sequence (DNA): TGTGCCATCAGTGAGACGGCGGGAGGGAAAACAGATACGCAGTATTTT.

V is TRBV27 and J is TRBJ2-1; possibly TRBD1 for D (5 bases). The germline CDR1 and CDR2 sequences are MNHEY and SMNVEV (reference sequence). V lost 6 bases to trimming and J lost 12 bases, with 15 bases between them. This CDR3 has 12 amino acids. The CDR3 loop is CASSNLGARQFF. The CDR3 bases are TGTGCCAGCAGCAACCTAGGGGCTAGGCAGTTCTTC.

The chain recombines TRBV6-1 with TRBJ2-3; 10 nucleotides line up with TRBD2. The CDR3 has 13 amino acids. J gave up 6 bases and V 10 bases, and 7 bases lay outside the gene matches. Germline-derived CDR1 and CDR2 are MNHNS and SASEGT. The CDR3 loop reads CAIGAGGIDTQYF. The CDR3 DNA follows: TGTGCCATCGGAGCGGGAGGGATCGATACGCAGTATTTT.

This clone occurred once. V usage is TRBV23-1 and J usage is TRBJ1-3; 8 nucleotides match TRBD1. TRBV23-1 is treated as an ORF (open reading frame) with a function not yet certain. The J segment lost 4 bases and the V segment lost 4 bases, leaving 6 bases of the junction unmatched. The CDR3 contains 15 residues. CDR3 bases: TGCGCCAGCAGTCTACGGACAGGGCCCGGAAACACCATATATTTT. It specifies CASSLRTGPGNTIYF.

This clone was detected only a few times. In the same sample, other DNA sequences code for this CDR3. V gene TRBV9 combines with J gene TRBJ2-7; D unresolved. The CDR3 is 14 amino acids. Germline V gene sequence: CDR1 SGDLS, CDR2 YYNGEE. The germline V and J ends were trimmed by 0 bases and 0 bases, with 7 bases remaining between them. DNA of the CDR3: TGTGCCAGCAGCGTAGATGGCGCCTCCTACGAGCAGTACTTC. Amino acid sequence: CASSVDGASYEQYF.

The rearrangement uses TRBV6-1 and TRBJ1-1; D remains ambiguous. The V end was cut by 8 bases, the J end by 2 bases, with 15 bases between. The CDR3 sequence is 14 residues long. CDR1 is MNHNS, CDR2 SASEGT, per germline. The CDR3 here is CASQIASGNTEAFF. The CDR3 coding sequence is TGTGCCAGCCAAATAGCATCGGGTAACACTGAAGCTTTCTTT.

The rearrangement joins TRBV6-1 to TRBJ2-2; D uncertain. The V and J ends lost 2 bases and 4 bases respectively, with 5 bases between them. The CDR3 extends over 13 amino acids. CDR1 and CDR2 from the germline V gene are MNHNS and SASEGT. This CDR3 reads CASSERPTGELFF. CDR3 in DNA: TGTGCCAGCAGTGAAAGGCCCACCGGGGAGCTGTTTTTT.

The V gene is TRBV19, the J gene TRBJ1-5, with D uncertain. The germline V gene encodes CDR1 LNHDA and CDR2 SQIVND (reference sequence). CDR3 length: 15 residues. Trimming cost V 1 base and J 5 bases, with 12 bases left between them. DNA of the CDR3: TGTGCCAGTAGTATAGGAGAGGCTGAGTATCAGCCCCAGCATTTT. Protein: CASSIGEAEYQPQHF.

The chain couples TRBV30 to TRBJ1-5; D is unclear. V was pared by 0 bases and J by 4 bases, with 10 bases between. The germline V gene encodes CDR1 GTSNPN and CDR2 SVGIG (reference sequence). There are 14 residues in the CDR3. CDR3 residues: CAWSVGVGNQPQHF. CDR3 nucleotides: TGTGCCTGGAGTGTAGGAGTGGGTAATCAGCCCCAGCATTTT. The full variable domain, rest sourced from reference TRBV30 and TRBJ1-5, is SQTIHQWPATLVQPVGSPLSLECTVEGTSNPNLYWYRQAAGRGLQLLFYSVGIGQISSEVPQNLSASRPQDRQFILSSKKLLLSDSGFYLCAWSVGVGNQPQHFGDGTRLSIL.

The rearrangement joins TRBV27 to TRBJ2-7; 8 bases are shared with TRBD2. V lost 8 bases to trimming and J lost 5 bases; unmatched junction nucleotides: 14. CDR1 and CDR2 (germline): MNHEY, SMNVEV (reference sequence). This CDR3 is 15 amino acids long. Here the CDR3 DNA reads TGTGCCAGCGCCAAAAACGCGGGACTAGTGCACGAGCAGTACTTC. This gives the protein CASAKNAGLVHEQYF.

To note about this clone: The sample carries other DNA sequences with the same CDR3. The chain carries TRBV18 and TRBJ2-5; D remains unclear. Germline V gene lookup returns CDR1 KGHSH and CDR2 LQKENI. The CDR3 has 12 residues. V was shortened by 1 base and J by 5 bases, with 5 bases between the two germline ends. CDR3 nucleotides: TGTGCCAGCTCACCACTCAGGGAGACCCAGTACTTC. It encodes CASSPLRETQYF.

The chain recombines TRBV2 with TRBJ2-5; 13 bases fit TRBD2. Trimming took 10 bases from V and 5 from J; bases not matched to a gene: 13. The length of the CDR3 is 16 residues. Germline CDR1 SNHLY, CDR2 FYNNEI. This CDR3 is CATWGRTSGGRETQYF. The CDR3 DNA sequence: TGTGCCACTTGGGGAAGGACTAGCGGGGGTCGCGAGACCCAGTACTTC.

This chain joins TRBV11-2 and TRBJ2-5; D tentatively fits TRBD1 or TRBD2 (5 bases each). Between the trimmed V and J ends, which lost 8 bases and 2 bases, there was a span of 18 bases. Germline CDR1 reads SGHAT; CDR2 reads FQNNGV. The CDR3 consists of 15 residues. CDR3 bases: TGTGCCAGCCAAATCGAGGGGCGCGGGCAAGAGACCCAGTACTTC. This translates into CASQIEGRGQETQYF.

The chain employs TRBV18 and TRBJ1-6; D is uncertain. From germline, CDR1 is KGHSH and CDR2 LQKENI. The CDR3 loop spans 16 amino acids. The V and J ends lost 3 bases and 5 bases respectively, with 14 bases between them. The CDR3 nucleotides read TGTGCCAGCTCACCTACCGGAACCGGGCATAATTCACCCCTCCACTTT. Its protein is CASSPTGTGHNSPLHF.

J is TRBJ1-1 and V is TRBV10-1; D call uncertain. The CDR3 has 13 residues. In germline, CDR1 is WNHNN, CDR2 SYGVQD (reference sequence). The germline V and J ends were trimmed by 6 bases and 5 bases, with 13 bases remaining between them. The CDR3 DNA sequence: TGCGCCAGCAGGAACGACCTACAGACTGAAGCTTTCTTT. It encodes CASRNDLQTEAFF.

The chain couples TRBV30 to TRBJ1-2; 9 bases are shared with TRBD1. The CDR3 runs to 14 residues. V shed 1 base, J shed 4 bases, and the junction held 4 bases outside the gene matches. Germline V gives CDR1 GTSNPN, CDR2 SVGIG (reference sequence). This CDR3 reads CAWSATGGTYGYTF. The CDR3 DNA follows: TGTGCCTGGAGTGCGACAGGGGGTACCTATGGCTACACCTTC.

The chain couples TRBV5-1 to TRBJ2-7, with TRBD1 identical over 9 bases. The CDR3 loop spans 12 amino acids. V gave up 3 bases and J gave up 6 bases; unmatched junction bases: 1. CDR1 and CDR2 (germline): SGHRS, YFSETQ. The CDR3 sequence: CASSWTGAEQYF. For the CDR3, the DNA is TGCGCCAGCAGCTGGACAGGGGCCGAGCAGTACTTC.

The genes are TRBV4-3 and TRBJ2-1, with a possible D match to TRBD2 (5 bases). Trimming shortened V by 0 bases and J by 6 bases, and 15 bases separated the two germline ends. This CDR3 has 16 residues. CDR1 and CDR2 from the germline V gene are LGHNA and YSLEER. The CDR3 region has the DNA TGCGCCAGCAGCCAAGAGGATGTGGGAGAGTTCAATGAGCAGTTCTTC. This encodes CASSQEDVGEFNEQFF.

CDR3 DNA sequence: TGTGCCAGCAGCCCGGGGGCGTCCGGGGCCAACGTCCTGACTTTC. Amino acids: CASSPGASGANVLTF. J is TRBJ2-6 and V is TRBV11-2; D might be TRBD1 or TRBD2, each matching 6 bases. Germline V lookup: CDR1 SGHAT, CDR2 FQNNGV. The CDR3 is made up of 15 amino acids. Trimming stripped 5 bases from V and 4 bases from J, with 12 bases between.

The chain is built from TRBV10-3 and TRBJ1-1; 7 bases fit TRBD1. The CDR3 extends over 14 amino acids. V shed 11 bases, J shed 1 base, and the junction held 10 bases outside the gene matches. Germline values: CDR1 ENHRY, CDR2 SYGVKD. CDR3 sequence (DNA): TGTGCCGGGAAACAGGGGCCCTCGAACACTGAAGCTTTCTTT. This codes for CAGKQGPSNTEAFF.

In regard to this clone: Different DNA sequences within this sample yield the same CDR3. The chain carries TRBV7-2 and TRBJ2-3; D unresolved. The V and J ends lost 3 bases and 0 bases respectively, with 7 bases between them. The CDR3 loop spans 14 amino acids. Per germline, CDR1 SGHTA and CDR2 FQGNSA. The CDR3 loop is CASSLRRSTDTQYF. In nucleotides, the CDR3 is TGTGCCAGCAGCTTGAGACGGAGCACAGATACGCAGTATTTT.

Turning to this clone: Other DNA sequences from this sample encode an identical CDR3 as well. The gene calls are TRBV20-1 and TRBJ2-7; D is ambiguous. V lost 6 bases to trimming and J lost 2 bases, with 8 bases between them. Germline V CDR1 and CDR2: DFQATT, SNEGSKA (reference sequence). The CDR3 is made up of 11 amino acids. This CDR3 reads CSARLTYEQYF. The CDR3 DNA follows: TGCAGTGCCAGATTAACCTACGAGCAGTACTTC.

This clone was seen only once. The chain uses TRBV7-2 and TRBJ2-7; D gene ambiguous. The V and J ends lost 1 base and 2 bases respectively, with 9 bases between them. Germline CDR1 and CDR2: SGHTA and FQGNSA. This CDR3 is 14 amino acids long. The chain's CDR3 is CASSLVLGTYEQYF. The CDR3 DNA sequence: TGTGCCAGCAGCTTAGTTCTGGGAACCTACGAGCAGTACTTC.

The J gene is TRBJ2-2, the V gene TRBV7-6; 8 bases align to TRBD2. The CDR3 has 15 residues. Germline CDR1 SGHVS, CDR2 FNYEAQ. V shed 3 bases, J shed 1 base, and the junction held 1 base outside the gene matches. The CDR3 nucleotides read TGTGCCAGCAGCTTTAGCGGGGAGAACACCGGGGAGCTGTTTTTT. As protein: CASSFSGENTGELFF.

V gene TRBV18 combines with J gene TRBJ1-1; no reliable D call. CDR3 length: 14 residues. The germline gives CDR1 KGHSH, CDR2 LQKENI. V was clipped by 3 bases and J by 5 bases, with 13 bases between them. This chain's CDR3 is CASSPTVTATEAFF. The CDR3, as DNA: TGTGCCAGCTCACCTACCGTCACAGCGACTGAAGCTTTCTTT.

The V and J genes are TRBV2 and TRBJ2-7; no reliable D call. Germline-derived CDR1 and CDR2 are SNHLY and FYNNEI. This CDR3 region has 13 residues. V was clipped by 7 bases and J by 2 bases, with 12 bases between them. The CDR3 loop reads CASKDGIAYEQYF. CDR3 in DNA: TGTGCCAGCAAAGATGGGATTGCCTACGAGCAGTACTTC.